This TCR beta chain was found in a study of Ad26.COV2.S vaccination and SARS-CoV-2 variants (dated by TCRdb to about 2021). In terms of the full investigation: Donors in the vaccine arm were drawn from COV1001, a phase I-IIa trial of Ad26.COV2.S in healthy adults that was multicentre, randomized, double-blind and placebo-controlled. Investigators remained blinded to trial group allocation during experiments and outcome assessment. Participants in the trial were split at random into five groups of five each, receiving low-dose or high-dose Ad26.COV2.S once or twice, or else placebo on both occasions. Sequencing of the TCRbeta repertoire served to evaluate the specificity and breadth of SARS-CoV-2-reactive T cell receptors following Ad26.COV2.S vaccination. Ad26.COV2.S was given intramuscularly at 5x10^10 or 1x10^11 viral particles, as a single shot or as two shots 56 days apart. The TCR-sequenced set comprised around 32 samples: some 20 Ad26.COV2.S vaccine recipients, 5 placebo recipients and 8 SARS-CoV-2 convalescent individuals.

Overall results and qualifications from the work: Vaccine and placebo recipients had similar non-spike TCR breadth, a finding consistent with the vaccine containing only spike. The study was not powered for comparison of responses between vaccine doses or regimens. The authors noted that total T cell responses may have been underestimated by the TCR breadth and depth analyses. After vaccination, spike-specific CD8+ and CD4+ T cell responses were reported to show substantial breadth. Spike-specific TCR breadth was higher in Ad26.COV2.S recipients than in placebo recipients (P = 0.0014).

V is clipped by 5 bases and J by 6 bases, and the sequence between their germline boundaries is 17 bases long. Its CDR3 holds 15 amino acids, cysteine through phenylalanine. Here the CDR3 DNA is all that survives: 45 bases in frame from base 1. CDR1 MNHEY and CDR2 SVGAGI are derived from the germline V gene. Worth noting for this clone: What antigen it recognizes has not been identified. Base qualities are not provided; no much larger clone lies one nucleotide away.

The immunoSEQ Assay was used to sequence TCRbeta CDR3 regions. After extraction, genomic DNA underwent amplification by bias-controlled multiplex PCR, followed by high-throughput sequencing. The paper's data handling went like this. To quantify the absolute abundance of every unique TCRbeta CDR3 region, sequences were collapsed and filtered. T cell fraction was estimated by normalizing TCRbeta template counts to usable DNA, with usable DNA measured through amplification of reference genes found in all nucleated cells. Repertoire TCRs were annotated as SARS-CoV-2-specific when V gene, CDR3 amino acid sequence and J gene were exactly matched to a known reactive TCR set. The reference SARS-CoV-2 TCR set was derived from MIRA and filtered for enrichment in COVID-19-positive ImmuneCODE repertoires, a step that removed public or cross-reactive TCRs. Using the MIRA antigens, annotated TCRs were further analysed by specific ORF or by position within an ORF. Breadth was defined as the number of annotated unique rearrangements divided by the total number of unique productive rearrangements, and depth was defined as the summed frequency of the annotated unique rearrangements. TCR breadth was compared between groups using two-sided Wilcoxon rank-sum tests. The table was pulled from immuneACCESS by TCRdb, which kept in-frame rearrangements only. Such tables lose some clones; where checked, under half of the loss comes from unresolved V genes, and the rest has no known cause. V and J calls and clone size follow that table, whereas D and trimming were derived from the DNA. The table for this sample lists some 250,000 clones; 88% of them were counted only once. Clones ranked in the top ten supply about 10% of the sample.

The sample's treatment or condition label, in plain terms: 15 to 20 received Ad26.COV2.S at low or high dose, single or two shots; about 5 received placebo; per-sample allocation not given. For vaccine and placebo recipients, repertoires were sequenced using samples collected on day 63 after the first injection. Between 29 July and 7 August 2020, Cohort 1b enrolled 25 adults aged 18-55 years at one site in Boston, USA. As a vaccine, Ad26.COV2.S was a replication-incompetent adenovirus type 26 vector that expressed a prefusion-stabilized SARS-CoV-2 spike protein derived from the original Wuhan strain.

The TCR was taken from a person between 18 and 59 years old who received the Ad26.COV2.S COVID-19 vaccine or a placebo. The chain joins TRBV6-5 to TRBJ2-1; the D segment cannot be called with confidence. Specimen: peripheral blood, collected in a trial of Ad26.COV2.S vaccine versus placebo. The CDR3 is CASSLPYRPFNEQFF. The nucleotide sequence reads as follows: TGTGCCAGCAGTCTTCCCTACCGTCCCTTCAATGAGCAGTTCTTC.